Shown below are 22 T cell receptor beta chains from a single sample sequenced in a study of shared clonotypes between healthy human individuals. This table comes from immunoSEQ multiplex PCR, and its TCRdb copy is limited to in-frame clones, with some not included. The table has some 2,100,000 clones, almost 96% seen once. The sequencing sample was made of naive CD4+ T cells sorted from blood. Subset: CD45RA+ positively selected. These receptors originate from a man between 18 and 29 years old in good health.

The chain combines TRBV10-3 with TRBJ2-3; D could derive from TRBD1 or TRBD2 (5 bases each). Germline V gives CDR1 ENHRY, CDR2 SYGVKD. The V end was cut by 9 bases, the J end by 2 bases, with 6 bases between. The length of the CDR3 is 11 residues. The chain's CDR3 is CAMGTTDTQYF. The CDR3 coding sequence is TGTGCCATGGGGACCACAGATACGCAGTATTTT.

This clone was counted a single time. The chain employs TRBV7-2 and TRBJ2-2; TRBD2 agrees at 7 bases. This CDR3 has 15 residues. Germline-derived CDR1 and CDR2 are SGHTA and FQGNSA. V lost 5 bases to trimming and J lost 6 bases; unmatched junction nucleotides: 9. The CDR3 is CASSQKIGGSGELFF. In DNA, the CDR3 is TGTGCCAGCAGCCAAAAGATCGGGGGGTCCGGGGAGCTGTTTTTT.

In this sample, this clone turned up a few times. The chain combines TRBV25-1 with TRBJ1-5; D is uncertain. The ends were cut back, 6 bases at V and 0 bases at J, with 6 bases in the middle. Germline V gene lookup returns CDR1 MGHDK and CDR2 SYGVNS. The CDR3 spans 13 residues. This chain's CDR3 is CASRGNSNQPQHF. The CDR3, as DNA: TGTGCCAGCAGGGGGAATAGCAATCAGCCCCAGCATTTT.

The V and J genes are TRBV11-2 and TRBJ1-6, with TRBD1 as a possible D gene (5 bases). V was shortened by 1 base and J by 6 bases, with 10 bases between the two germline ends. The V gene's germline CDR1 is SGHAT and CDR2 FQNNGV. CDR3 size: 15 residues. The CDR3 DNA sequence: TGTGCCAGCAGCTTAGTGGGGGTGCCTAATTCACCCCTCCACTTT. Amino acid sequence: CASSLVGVPNSPLHF.

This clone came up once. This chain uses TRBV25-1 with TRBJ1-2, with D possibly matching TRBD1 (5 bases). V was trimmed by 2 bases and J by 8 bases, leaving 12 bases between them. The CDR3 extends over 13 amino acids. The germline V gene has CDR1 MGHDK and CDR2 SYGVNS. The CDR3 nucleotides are TGTGCCAGCAGTGAAACGGGACTTCGCGGCTACACCTTC. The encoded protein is CASSETGLRGYTF.

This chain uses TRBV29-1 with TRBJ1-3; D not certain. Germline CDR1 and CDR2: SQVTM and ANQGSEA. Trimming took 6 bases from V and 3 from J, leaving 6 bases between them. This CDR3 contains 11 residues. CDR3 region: CSVSLGNTIYF. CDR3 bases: TGCAGCGTCTCCCTTGGAAACACCATATATTTT.

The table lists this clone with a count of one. In DNA, the CDR3 is TGTGCCAGCAATCCGACAGGTACCAATCAGCCCCAGCATTTT. Translating gives CASNPTGTNQPQHF. The chain is built from TRBV6-1 and TRBJ1-5; tentatively, D is TRBD1 (6 bases). Germline values: CDR1 MNHNS, CDR2 SASEGT. The CDR3 contains 14 residues. Trimming left V 7 bases short and J 3 bases short, with 13 bases between.

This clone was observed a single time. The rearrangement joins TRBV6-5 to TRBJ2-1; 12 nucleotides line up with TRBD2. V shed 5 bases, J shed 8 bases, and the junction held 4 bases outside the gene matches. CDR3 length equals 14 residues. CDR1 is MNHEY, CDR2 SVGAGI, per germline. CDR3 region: CASSRTSGKHEQFF. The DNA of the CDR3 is TGTGCCAGCAGTCGGACTAGCGGGAAACATGAGCAGTTCTTC.

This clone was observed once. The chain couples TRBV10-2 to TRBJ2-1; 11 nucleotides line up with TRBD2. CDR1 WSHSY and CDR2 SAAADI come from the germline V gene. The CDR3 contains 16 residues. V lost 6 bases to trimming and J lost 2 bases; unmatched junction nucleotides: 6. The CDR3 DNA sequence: TGCGCCAGCAGAGAGACTAGCGGGGCAACCTACAATGAGCAGTTCTTC. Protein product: CASRETSGATYNEQFF.

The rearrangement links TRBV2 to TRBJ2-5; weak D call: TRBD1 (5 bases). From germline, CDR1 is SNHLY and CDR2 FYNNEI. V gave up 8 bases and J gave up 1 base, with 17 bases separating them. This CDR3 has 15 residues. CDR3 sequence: CASRNTGSPQETQYF. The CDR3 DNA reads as TGTGCCAGCCGGAATACAGGTTCACCCCAAGAGACCCAGTACTTC. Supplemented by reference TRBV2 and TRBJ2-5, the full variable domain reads EPEVTQTPSHQVTQMGQEVILRCVPISNHLYFYWYRQILGQKVEFLVSFYNNEISEKSEIFDDQFSVERPDGSNFTLKIRSTKLEDSAMYFCASRNTGSPQETQYFGPGTRLLVL.

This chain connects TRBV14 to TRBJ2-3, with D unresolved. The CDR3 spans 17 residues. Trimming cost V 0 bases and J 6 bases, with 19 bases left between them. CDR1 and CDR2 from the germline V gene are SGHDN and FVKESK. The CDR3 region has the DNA TGTGCCAGCAGCCAAGATATCGTGGCCCGCGGTGTGGATACGCAGTATTTT. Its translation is CASSQDIVARGVDTQYF.

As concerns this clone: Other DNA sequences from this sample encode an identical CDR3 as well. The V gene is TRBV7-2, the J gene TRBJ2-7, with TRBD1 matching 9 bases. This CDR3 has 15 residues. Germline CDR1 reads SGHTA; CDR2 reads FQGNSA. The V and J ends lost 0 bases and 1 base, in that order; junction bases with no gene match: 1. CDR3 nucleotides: TGTGCCAGCAGCTTAGCAGGGACAGGGTCCTACGAGCAGTACTTC. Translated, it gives CASSLAGTGSYEQYF. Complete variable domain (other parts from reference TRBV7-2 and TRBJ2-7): GAGVSQSPSNKVTEKGKDVELRCDPISGHTALYWYRQSLGQGLEFLIYFQGNSAPDKSGLPSDRFSAERTGGSVSTLTIQRTQQEDSAVYLCASSLAGTGSYEQYFGPGTRLTVT.

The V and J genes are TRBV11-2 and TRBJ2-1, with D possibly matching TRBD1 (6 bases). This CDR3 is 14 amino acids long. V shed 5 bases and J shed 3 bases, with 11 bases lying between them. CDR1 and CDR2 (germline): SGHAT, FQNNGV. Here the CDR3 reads CASSPGQLYNEQFF. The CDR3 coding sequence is TGTGCCAGCAGCCCAGGACAGCTCTACAATGAGCAGTTCTTC. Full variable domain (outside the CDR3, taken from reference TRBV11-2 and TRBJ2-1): EAGVAQSPRYKIIEKRQSVAFWCNPISGHATLYWYQQILGQGPKLLIQFQNNGVVDDSQLPKDRFSAERLKGVDSTLKIQPAKLEDSAVYLCASSPGQLYNEQFFGPGTRLTVL.

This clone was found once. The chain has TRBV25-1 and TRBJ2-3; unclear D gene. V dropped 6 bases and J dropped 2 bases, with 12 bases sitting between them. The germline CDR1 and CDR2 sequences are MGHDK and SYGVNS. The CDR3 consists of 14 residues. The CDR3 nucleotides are TGTGCCAGCAGCCCGGGCCAGGACACAGATACGCAGTATTTT. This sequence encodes CASSPGQDTDTQYF.

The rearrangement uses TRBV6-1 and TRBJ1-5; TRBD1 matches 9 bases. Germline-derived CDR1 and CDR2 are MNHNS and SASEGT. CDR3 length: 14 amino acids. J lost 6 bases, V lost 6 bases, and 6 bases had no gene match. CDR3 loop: CASRATGGVQPQHF. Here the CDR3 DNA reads TGTGCCAGCAGAGCGACAGGGGGAGTTCAGCCCCAGCATTTT.

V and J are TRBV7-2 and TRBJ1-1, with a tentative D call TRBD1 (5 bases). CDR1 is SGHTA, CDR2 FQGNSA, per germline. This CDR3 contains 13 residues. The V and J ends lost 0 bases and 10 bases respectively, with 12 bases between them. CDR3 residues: CASSLAGERRAFF. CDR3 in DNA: TGTGCCAGCAGCTTAGCAGGGGAGAGGAGAGCTTTCTTT.

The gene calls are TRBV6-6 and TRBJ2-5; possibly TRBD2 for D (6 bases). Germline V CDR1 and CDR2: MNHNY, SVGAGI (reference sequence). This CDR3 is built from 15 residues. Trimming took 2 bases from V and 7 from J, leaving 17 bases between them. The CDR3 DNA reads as TGTGCCAGCAGTTACCTGGAGGGCCCCGACGGGACCCAGTACTTC. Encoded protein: CASSYLEGPDGTQYF.

The DNA for the CDR3 is TGTGCCAGCAGCTTAGCAAGTAGCGGGAGGCGCCCGGGGAATGAGCAGTTCTTC. This sequence encodes CASSLASSGRRPGNEQFF. This chain links TRBV7-9 with TRBJ2-1; 10 nucleotides agree with TRBD2. The germline V gene has CDR1 SEHNR and CDR2 FQNEAQ (reference sequence). Losses at the gene ends were 0 bases for V and 7 bases for J; bases not matched to a gene: 12. The CDR3 extends over 18 amino acids.

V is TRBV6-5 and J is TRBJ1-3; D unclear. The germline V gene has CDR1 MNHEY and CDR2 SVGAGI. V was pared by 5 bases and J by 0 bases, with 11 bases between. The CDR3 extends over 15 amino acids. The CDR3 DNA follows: TGTGCCAGCAGTGCGACGGCGAACTCTGGAAACACCATATATTTT. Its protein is CASSATANSGNTIYF.

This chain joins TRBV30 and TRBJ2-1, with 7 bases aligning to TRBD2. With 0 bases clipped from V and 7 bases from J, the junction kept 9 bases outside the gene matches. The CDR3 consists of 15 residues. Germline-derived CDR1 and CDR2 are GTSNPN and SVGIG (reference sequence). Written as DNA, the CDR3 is TGTGCCTGGAGTGTGCGACTAGCCGTGGGGAATGAGCAGTTCTTC. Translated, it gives CAWSVRLAVGNEQFF.

The CDR3 bases are TGTGCCAGCAGCTTACCTAGCGGGGGGATAGCAGATACGCAGTATTTT. It yields the protein CASSLPSGGIADTQYF. This chain connects TRBV5-6 to TRBJ2-3; 11 nucleotides line up with TRBD2. This CDR3 is 16 amino acids long. With V trimmed by 2 bases and J by 4 bases, 6 bases remained unmatched. Germline CDR1 reads SGHDT; CDR2 reads YYEEEE. Together with reference TRBV5-6 and TRBJ2-3, the CDR3 gives the full variable domain: DAGVTQSPTHLIKTRGQQVTLRCSPKSGHDTVSWYQQALGQGPQFIFQYYEEEERQRGNFPDRFSGHQFPNYSSELNVNALLLGDSALYLCASSLPSGGIADTQYFGPGTRLTVL.

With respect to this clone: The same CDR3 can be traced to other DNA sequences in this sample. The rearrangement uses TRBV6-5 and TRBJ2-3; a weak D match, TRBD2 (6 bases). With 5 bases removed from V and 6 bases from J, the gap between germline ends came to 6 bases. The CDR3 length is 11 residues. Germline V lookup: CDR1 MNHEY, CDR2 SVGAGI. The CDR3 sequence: CASSLADTQYF. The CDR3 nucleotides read TGTGCCAGCAGTCTAGCGGATACGCAGTATTTT.